The following is a T cell receptor (beta chain) sequence with its context. Method: immunoSEQ multiplex PCR; TCRdb's copy keeps in-frame clones and lacks some. The sample records 630,000 or so clones, 80% to 90% being singletons. This specimen comes from a study of shared T cell receptors in the human thymus. Germline CDR1 SGDLS, CDR2 YYNGEE. J was trimmed by 3 bases and V by 0 bases; bases with no gene match: 10. CDR3 size: 18 residues. A further study also used this sample, focusing on human thymus T cells. As that study records: Having corrective surgery for congenital heart defects, healthy Finnish infants were the ones who donated. Resections from corrective heart surgery provided thymus tissue. Thymic and blood repertoires seemed to favor certain V and J genes. Related studies found that unrelated individuals share highly overlapping thymic repertoires.

Sequencing was done on a sample of thymocytes. The chain combines TRBV9 with TRBJ2-3; 10 bases are a match to TRBD2. The TCR originated in a boy younger than two with a congenital heart defect. The CDR3 loop is CASSVVKSGGALTDTQYF. CDR3 coding DNA: TGTGCCAGCAGCGTAGTAAAAAGCGGGGGGGCCCTGACAGATACGCAGTATTTT.